This T cell receptor (beta chain) was captured by sequencing in a study of beta chain features in type 1 diabetes. As every portion of the isolated RNA was reverse transcribed, the sequencing read expressed TCRB transcripts. Clones were sequenced by immunoSEQ multiplex PCR, and TCRdb holds only the in-frame ones, with some missing. The table lists about 320,000 clones, 14% of them singletons. The sample holds many counts of this clone. Antigen unknown. Study-wide results and caveats: Because the template was cDNA, high-expressing cells might be over-represented.

The CDR3 loop spans 13 amino acids. V lost 5 bases, J lost 2 bases, and 0 bases stayed unmatched. The germline gives CDR1 PRHDT, CDR2 FYEKMQ (reference sequence). The sequence derives from a man aged 25-45 years in good health. The specimen was central memory CD4+ T cells from blood. The V gene is TRBV13, the J gene TRBJ1-3, with 7 nucleotides matching TRBD1. As DNA, the CDR3 is TGTGCCAGCAGCGGGACAGCTGGAAACACCATATATTTT. Protein product: CASSGTAGNTIYF.